The clone carrying this TCR beta chain was seen a few times. What it recognizes is unknown. TCRdb reprocessed the reads with MiXCR, giving one entry per CDR3 protein. The sample lists fewer than 1,000,000 distinct CDR3 sequences; approximately 32% were seen once. The data were obtained in a study of T cell repertoires in cytomegalovirus infection. The overall study: The authors relied on CMV epitopes, both recently identified HLA-C-restricted and well-studied HLA-B-restricted.

Germline V gives CDR1 MNHEY, CDR2 SMNVEV (reference sequence). The CDR3 extends over 13 amino acids. The V gene end was trimmed by 8 bases and the J gene end by 6 bases; junction bases not matched to a gene: 7. The sequence derives from a human donor in good health (CMV status not recorded). Some clones in this sample may be carry-over from other donors' samples. The source was cultured CD8+ T cells from PBMCs, collected from culture after CMV antigen stimulation. The chain couples TRBV27 to TRBJ2-7; 10 bases map to TRBD1. CDR3 DNA: TGTGCCAGCTCCGGGACAGGGGTACGCGAGCAGTACTTC. Translating it yields CASSGTGVREQYF.